The clone carrying this T cell receptor (beta chain) was counted between two and nine times. No antigen is known for it. The entry originates in a study of T cells after yellow fever vaccination. Study-level background: Preparation used SMART-Seq v4 Ultra Low Input for the low-cell-number fractions. Study-level findings and limits: Although the secondary response was weaker, it peaked faster, at day 5 versus 15.

Via MiXCR, TCRdb re-called the 5' RACE reads, giving one row per CDR3 protein. The sample contains 150,000 to 200,000 distinct CDR3 sequences, around 9.7% of which appear only once. Trimming cost V 7 bases and J 7 bases; bases outside gene matches: 16. This CDR3 has 15 residues. The germline V gene has CDR1 DFQATT and CDR2 SNEGSKA (reference sequence). The origin of this receptor is a man between 18 and 29 years old who received the YFV17D yellow fever vaccine. The chain carries TRBV20-1 and TRBJ2-1, with 7 nucleotides matching TRBD1. The source was CD8+ T cells sorted from PBMCs, collected 45 days after the yellow fever booster vaccination. The CDR3 nucleotides are TGCAGTGGCACCACAGGGGTAGGGGGAGAGAATGAGCAGTTCTTC. It yields the protein CSGTTGVGGENEQFF.